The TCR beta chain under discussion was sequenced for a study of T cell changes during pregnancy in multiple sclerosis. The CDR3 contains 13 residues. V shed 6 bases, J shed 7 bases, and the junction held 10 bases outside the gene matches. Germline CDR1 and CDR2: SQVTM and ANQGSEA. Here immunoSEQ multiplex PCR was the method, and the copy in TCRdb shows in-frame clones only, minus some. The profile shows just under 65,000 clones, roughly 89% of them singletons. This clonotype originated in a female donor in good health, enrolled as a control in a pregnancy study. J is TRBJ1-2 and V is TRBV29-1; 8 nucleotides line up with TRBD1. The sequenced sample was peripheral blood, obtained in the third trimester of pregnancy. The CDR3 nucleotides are TGCAGCGTCCGACACCAGGGGGCAAGTGGCTACACCTTC. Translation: CSVRHQGASGYTF.